The sequence of this TCR beta chain was determined in a study of blood T cell repertoires in COVID-19. Study background: Sources were T cells, B-cell-depleted T cells, or PBMCs; the material itself was cDNA or gDNA.

This clone was counted a single time. Here immunoSEQ multiplex PCR was the method, and the copy in TCRdb shows in-frame clones only, minus some. The sample has approximately 60,000 clones, around three quarters seen once. V lost 6 bases and J lost 5; bases outside the gene matches: 15. This CDR3 spans 17 amino acids. Germline CDR1 MDHEN, CDR2 SYDVKM. The TCR was taken from a man in his 60s with acute or convalescent COVID-19. Sequenced sample: peripheral blood. This chain joins TRBV28 and TRBJ2-7; 11 positions agree with TRBD1. The CDR3 here is CASSPIRTGGTVDEQYF. CDR3 DNA: TGTGCCAGCAGCCCGATTCGGACAGGGGGCACCGTCGACGAGCAGTACTTC.